A selection of T cell receptor beta chains follows, all from one sample in a study of blood T cell repertoires in COVID-19. Profiled with immunoSEQ multiplex PCR; TCRdb holds only in-frame clones, not every one. Among about 340,000 clones, around nine tenths were seen once, and the ten largest hold around 3.5%. The specimen was peripheral blood. These TCRs come from a woman under 30 who had recovered from COVID-19. CDR3s include the opening cysteine and the closing phenylalanine or tryptophan. Fields, in order: D gene, J gene, V gene, clone size, CDR3 protein, CDR3 DNA. The D gene is left open where the match is weak. Expanded clones get a size class; other rows say once, few or many, or leave the size out.

NA TRBJ1-1 TRBV4-3 NA CASSQQTNTEAFF TGCGCCAGCAGCCAACAGACAAACACTGAAGCTTTCTTT
NA TRBJ1-5 TRBV5-1 NA CASSLGRGQPQHF TGCGCCAGCAGCTTAGGTAGAGGTCAGCCCCAGCATTTT
NA TRBJ1-6 TRBV5-1 NA CASSLDPFNSPLHF TGCGCCAGCAGCTTGGATCCGTTTAATTCACCCCTCCACTTT
TRBD2 TRBJ2-2 TRBV30 NA CAWTTSGRDTGELFF TGTGCCTGGACCACTAGCGGGAGAGATACCGGGGAGCTGTTTTTT
NA TRBJ1-2 TRBV6-5 NA CASGRQGGGGYTF TGTGCCAGCGGTCGACAAGGGGGGGGTGGCTACACCTTC
TRBD1 TRBJ1-4 TRBV4-3 NA CASSQRSPPRGTANEKLFF TGCGCCAGCAGCCAAAGATCCCCCCCCAGGGGGACGGCTAATGAAAAACTGTTTTTT
NA TRBJ1-2 TRBV9 NA CASSVPPTGTYGYTF TGTGCCAGCAGCGTACCCCCGACAGGAACCTATGGCTACACCTTC
NA TRBJ1-1 TRBV4-3 NA CASSQDWGSGEANTEAFF TGCGCCAGCAGCCAAGACTGGGGGTCCGGGGAGGCGAACACTGAAGCTTTCTTT
NA TRBJ1-5 TRBV19 NA CASNDRLNQPQHF TGTGCCAGTAATGACAGACTCAATCAGCCCCAGCATTTT
NA TRBJ1-2 TRBV6-5 NA CASSPRELYGYTF TGTGCCAGCAGTCCCCGCGAGCTATATGGCTACACCTTC
TRBD1 TRBJ1-1 TRBV10-1 NA CASSGRTGYESEAFF TGCGCCAGCAGTGGACGGACAGGGTATGAATCTGAAGCTTTCTTT
NA TRBJ1-1 TRBV6-2/TRBV6-3 NA CASSYQYTEAFF TGTGCCAGCAGTTATCAGTACACTGAAGCTTTCTTT
TRBD1 TRBJ1-5 TRBV4-1 NA CASSPDRDQPQHF TGCGCCAGCAGCCCCGACAGGGATCAGCCCCAGCATTTT
TRBD1 TRBJ1-1 TRBV5-4 NA CASSFADRGHTEAFF TGTGCCAGCAGCTTCGCGGACAGGGGGCACACTGAAGCTTTCTTT
NA TRBJ1-3 TRBV4-3 many CASSQVTGNTIYF TGCGCCAGCAGCCAAGTCACAGGAAACACCATATATTTT
TRBD1 TRBJ1-1 TRBV6-5 NA CASSRDRGWTEAFF TGTGCCAGCAGCAGGGACAGGGGCTGGACTGAAGCTTTCTTT
NA TRBJ1-5 TRBV10-3 few CAISDRGADQPQHF TGTGCCATCAGTGATCGGGGGGCTGATCAGCCCCAGCATTTT
NA TRBJ2-1 TRBV5-4 NA CASSLGENNEQFF TGTGCCAGCAGCTTGGGAGAGAACAATGAGCAGTTCTTC
NA TRBJ2-3 TRBV27 NA CASSLSGQLTDTQYF TGTGCCAGCAGTTTATCGGGACAACTCACAGATACGCAGTATTTT
NA TRBJ2-2 TRBV30 NA CACLNGLAQNTGELFF TGTGCCTGCCTCAACGGGCTAGCCCAAAACACCGGGGAGCTGTTTTTT
NA TRBJ1-2 TRBV2 NA CASSEPGDNGYTF TGTGCCAGCAGTGAGCCAGGGGACAATGGCTACACCTTC
NA TRBJ1-5 TRBV7-9 NA CASSLVGKGNQPQHF TGTGCCAGCAGCTTAGTCGGGAAAGGCAATCAGCCCCAGCATTTT
TRBD1 TRBJ2-1 TRBV24-1 NA CATSGQGPNNEQFF TGTGCCACCAGTGGACAGGGCCCGAACAATGAGCAGTTCTTC
TRBD2 TRBJ2-1 TRBV5-4 NA CASSLGPAGDDEQFF TGTGCCAGCAGCTTGGGACCAGCGGGAGACGATGAGCAGTTCTTC
TRBD1 TRBJ2-2 TRBV10-1 NA CASSPMTGSTGELFF TGCGCCAGCAGCCCTATGACAGGGAGCACCGGGGAGCTGTTTTTT
NA TRBJ2-3 TRBV12-5 NA CASEEGAGQATQYF TGTGCTAGTGAGGAGGGGGCGGGACAAGCCACGCAGTATTTT
TRBD2 TRBJ2-2 TRBV7-2 NA CASSSRTSGTNTGELFF TGTGCCAGCAGCTCTCGGACTAGCGGAACTAACACCGGGGAGCTGTTTTTT